The 5 T cell receptor beta chains in this list originate from one sample, sequenced in a study of neurological immune-mediated disorders. TCRdb ran MiXCR on the 5' RACE reads and lists one entry per CDR3 protein. The sample yields 90,000 to 150,000 distinct CDR3 sequences, about 3.4% seen once. The sequenced sample consisted of PBMCs. The receptors come from a woman aged 25 to 39 with multiple sclerosis.

The chain recombines TRBV4-1 with TRBJ2-2; D may be TRBD2 (5 bases). The CDR3 spans 16 residues. The V gene lost 4 bases and the J gene lost 4 bases, with 16 bases spanning the gap. The V gene's germline CDR1 is MGHRA and CDR2 YSYEKL. CDR3 in amino acids: CASSPGAGGRTGELFF. CDR3 bases: TGCGCCAGCAGCCCAGGAGCTGGAGGACGCACCGGGGAGCTGTTTTTT.

This clonotype appeared many times. The V and J genes are TRBV5-1 and TRBJ2-7; 7 bases are a match to TRBD2. The CDR3 contains 15 residues. From germline, CDR1 is SGHRS and CDR2 YFSETQ. J was trimmed by 2 bases and V by 3 bases; bases with no gene match: 8. CDR3 residues: CASSSGGRETYEQYF. The CDR3 DNA reads as TGCGCCAGCAGCTCGGGGGGACGGGAAACCTACGAGCAGTACTTC.

This clonotype was recorded at least ten times. This chain uses TRBV15 with TRBJ2-2, with D tentatively TRBD1 or TRBD2 (5 bases each). CDR3 length equals 15 residues. The germline V gene encodes CDR1 LNHNV and CDR2 YYDKDF (reference sequence). Trimming shortened V by 3 bases and J by 6 bases, and 14 bases separated the two germline ends. The CDR3 nucleotides are TGTGCCACCAGCAGCGAGGGGTTAAGCGCCGGGGAGCTGTTTTTT. Protein product: CATSSEGLSAGELFF. Complete variable domain (other parts from reference TRBV15 and TRBJ2-2): DAMVIQNPRYQVTQFGKPVTLSCSQTLNHNVMYWYQQKSSQAPKLLFHYYDKDFNNEADTPDNFQSRRPNTSFCFLDIRSPGLGDTAMYLCATSSEGLSAGELFFGEGSRLTVL.

This clonotype has ten or more counts. The chain links TRBV2 to TRBJ1-1; D is unclear. Per the germline V gene, CDR1 is SNHLY and CDR2 is FYNNEI. The ends were cut back, 8 bases at V and 3 bases at J, with 7 bases in the middle. CDR3 length equals 11 residues. The CDR3 reads CASPLDTEAFF. For the CDR3, the DNA is TGTGCCAGCCCCCTAGACACTGAAGCTTTCTTT.

The sample holds many counts of this clonotype. This chain uses TRBV12-3 or TRBV12-4 with TRBJ2-2; TRBD2 matches at 7 bases. With V trimmed by 6 bases and J by 2 bases, 3 bases remained unmatched. CDR3 size: 14 residues. CDR3 bases: TGTGCCAGCAGGGGAGGGATAAACACCGGGGAGCTGTTTTTT. Protein: CASRGGINTGELFF.